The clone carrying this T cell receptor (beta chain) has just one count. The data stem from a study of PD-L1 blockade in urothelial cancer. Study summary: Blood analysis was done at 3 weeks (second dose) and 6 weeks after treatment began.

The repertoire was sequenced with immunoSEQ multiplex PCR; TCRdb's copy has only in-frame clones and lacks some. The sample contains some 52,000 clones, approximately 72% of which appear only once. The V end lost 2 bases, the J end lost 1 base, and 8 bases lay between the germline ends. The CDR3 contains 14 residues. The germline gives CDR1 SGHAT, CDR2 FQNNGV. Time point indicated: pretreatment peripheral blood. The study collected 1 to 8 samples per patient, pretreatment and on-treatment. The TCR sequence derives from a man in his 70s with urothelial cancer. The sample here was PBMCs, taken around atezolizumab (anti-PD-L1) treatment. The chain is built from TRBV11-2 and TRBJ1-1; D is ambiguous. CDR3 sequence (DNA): TGTGCCAGCAGCTTAATATCAGGGAACACTGAAGCTTTCTTT. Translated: CASSLISGNTEAFF.